Below are 18 T cell receptor beta chains sequenced from a single sample in a study of blood T cell repertoires in COVID-19. Repertoires were generated with immunoSEQ multiplex PCR, while TCRdb's copy carries only in-frame clones and drops some. Among approximately 250,000 clones listed, roughly 84% were seen once. The sample was peripheral blood. Receptor source: a woman in her 50s with acute or convalescent COVID-19.

There are a few counts of this clone. V is TRBV7-2 and J is TRBJ2-3; TRBD2 is a possible D gene (6 bases). The germline V and J ends were trimmed by 1 base and 6 bases, with 11 bases remaining between them. CDR3 length: 14 amino acids. Germline V CDR1 and CDR2: SGHTA, FQGNSA. This chain's CDR3 is CASSLELASDTQYF. CDR3 in DNA: TGTGCCAGCAGCTTAGAACTAGCAAGCGATACGCAGTATTTT.

This clone was seen just once. The genes are TRBV19 and TRBJ2-5; 7 nucleotides align to TRBD2. Germline trimming cut 3 bases from V and 2 bases from J; bases unmatched to any gene: 6. The CDR3 is made up of 15 amino acids. Germline CDR1 and CDR2: LNHDA and SQIVND (reference sequence). CDR3 DNA: TGTGCCAGTAGTATGCATCGGGACTATCAAGAGACCCAGTACTTC. As protein: CASSMHRDYQETQYF.

This chain links TRBV5-1 with TRBJ2-1, with unresolved D. Germline lookup yields CDR1 SGHRS and CDR2 YFSETQ. The CDR3 covers 15 residues. Trimming shortened V by 4 bases and J by 0 bases, and 11 bases separated the two germline ends. The CDR3 coding sequence is TGCGCCAGCAGCGCCAACTTCTTCTCCTACAATGAGCAGTTCTTC. This codes for CASSANFFSYNEQFF.

The gene calls are TRBV28 and TRBJ2-7; tentatively, D is TRBD2 (5 bases). This CDR3 is built from 12 residues. The germline gives CDR1 MDHEN, CDR2 SYDVKM. Deletions cut 4 bases from V and 5 bases from J, with 9 bases between. The CDR3 nucleotides read TGTGCCAGCAGTTCGGGGATGAACGAGCAGTACTTC. It translates to CASSSGMNEQYF.

The chain carries TRBV28 and TRBJ1-5; a weak D match, TRBD1 (5 bases). Trimming stripped 7 bases from V and 5 bases from J, with 12 bases between. Per the germline V gene, CDR1 is MDHEN and CDR2 is SYDVKM. The CDR3 is made up of 13 amino acids. CDR3 coding DNA: TGTGCCAGCAAATTATCAGGGTATCAGCCCCAGCATTTT. It is translated as CASKLSGYQPQHF.

DNA for the CDR3: TGTGCCACCAGCAGAGCTAGGACTAGCGGGATTGATGAGCAGTTCTTC. This encodes CATSRARTSGIDEQFF. V is TRBV15 and J is TRBJ2-1, with 12 bases fitting TRBD2. CDR3 length: 16 residues. J gave up 8 bases and V 1 base, and 6 bases lay outside the gene matches. Germline assignment: CDR1 LNHNV and CDR2 YYDKDF (reference sequence).

The V call is TRBV27, the J call TRBJ1-5; 7 positions match TRBD1. Germline CDR1 reads MNHEY; CDR2 reads SMNVEV (reference sequence). The CDR3 is 15 amino acids. Trimming removed 6 bases from V and 4 bases from J; junction bases left unmatched: 9. The CDR3 sequence: CASSRTGVRNQPQHF. The DNA of the CDR3 is TGTGCCAGCAGCCGTACAGGGGTTCGGAATCAGCCCCAGCATTTT.

The chain uses TRBV11-2 and TRBJ2-6; D call uncertain. The CDR3 is 15 amino acids. Germline values: CDR1 SGHAT, CDR2 FQNNGV. Trimming left V 3 bases short and J 1 base short, with 7 bases between. This CDR3 is CASSFGYSGANVLTF. Here the CDR3 DNA reads TGTGCCAGCAGCTTCGGGTATTCTGGGGCCAACGTCCTGACTTTC.

The chain is built from TRBV19 and TRBJ2-2; D perhaps matches TRBD1 (5 bases). CDR3 length: 16 amino acids. V was cut by 6 bases and J by 4 bases, with 18 bases left in between. Looked up from germline, CDR1 is LNHDA and CDR2 is SQIVND (reference sequence). CDR3 protein: CASRRQLQPRTGELFF. The CDR3 DNA follows: TGTGCCAGTAGGCGACAGCTTCAACCACGCACCGGGGAGCTGTTTTTT.

This clone was counted only a few times. This CDR3 is also generated by other DNA sequences in the sample. This sequence joins TRBV6-1 and TRBJ1-2; D possibly corresponds to TRBD1 (5 bases). Deletions cut 2 bases from V and 7 bases from J, with 8 bases between. The CDR3 length is 12 residues. Germline V gives CDR1 MNHNS, CDR2 SASEGT. The CDR3 loop is CASSEWGVGYTF. The CDR3 DNA reads as TGTGCCAGCAGTGAATGGGGGGTTGGCTACACCTTC.

This chain links TRBV15 with TRBJ1-6, with D possibly matching TRBD1 (6 bases). From germline, CDR1 is LNHNV and CDR2 YYDKDF (reference sequence). Trimming shortened V by 5 bases and J by 7 bases, and 15 bases separated the two germline ends. The CDR3 runs 15 residues. For the CDR3, the DNA is TGTGCCACCAGCGAGGAGGACAGCCCAAATTCACCCCTCCACTTT. Protein sequence: CATSEEDSPNSPLHF. Using reference TRBV15 and TRBJ1-6 for the parts outside the CDR3, the full variable domain is DAMVIQNPRYQVTQFGKPVTLSCSQTLNHNVMYWYQQKSSQAPKLLFHYYDKDFNNEADTPDNFQSRRPNTSFCFLDIRSPGLGDTAMYLCATSEEDSPNSPLHFGNGTRLTVT.

V usage is TRBV7-2 and J usage is TRBJ2-2, with 8 bases identical to TRBD1. The CDR3 sequence is 17 residues long. The germline V gene encodes CDR1 SGHTA and CDR2 FQGNSA. V shed 1 base, J shed 4 bases, and the junction held 8 bases outside the gene matches. This CDR3 reads CASSLEGQGAGTGELFF. CDR3 nucleotides: TGTGCCAGCAGCTTAGAAGGTCAGGGGGCGGGCACCGGGGAGCTGTTTTTT. Full variable domain (missing parts from reference TRBV7-2 and TRBJ2-2): GAGVSQSPSNKVTEKGKDVELRCDPISGHTALYWYRQSLGQGLEFLIYFQGNSAPDKSGLPSDRFSAERTGGSVSTLTIQRTQQEDSAVYLCASSLEGQGAGTGELFFGEGSRLTVL.

The chain carries TRBV5-6 and TRBJ2-2; TRBD2 agrees at 15 bases. CDR3 length equals 16 residues. J lost 6 bases, V lost 4 bases, and 4 bases had no gene match. Germline V gene lookup returns CDR1 SGHDT and CDR2 YYEEEE. The CDR3 spells CASSLWTSGGAGELFF. CDR3 nucleotides: TGTGCCAGCAGCCTATGGACTAGCGGGGGGGCCGGGGAGCTGTTTTTT.

This chain links TRBV9 with TRBJ2-3, with TRBD2 identical over 14 bases. This CDR3 spans 16 amino acids. Germline-derived CDR1 and CDR2 are SGDLS and YYNGEE. After removal of 0 bases from V and 4 bases from J, the junction contained 1 base not matched to a gene. The CDR3 sequence is CASSVGTSGGPDTQYF. The CDR3 DNA is TGTGCCAGCAGCGTAGGGACTAGCGGGGGGCCAGATACGCAGTATTTT.

This clone was detected a few times. J is TRBJ1-5 and V is TRBV16, with 10 bases aligning to TRBD1. The V gene end was trimmed by 3 bases and the J gene end by 7 bases; junction bases not matched to a gene: 3. Germline values: CDR1 KGHSY, CDR2 FQNENV. The CDR3 is made up of 14 amino acids. CDR3 nucleotide sequence: TGTGCCAGCAGCCAGGACAGGGGGAAACAGCCCCAGCATTTT. It specifies CASSQDRGKQPQHF. Looking up the rest from reference TRBV16 and TRBJ1-5 gives the full variable domain: GEEVAQTPKHLVRGEGQKAKLYCAPIKGHSYVFWYQQVLKNEFKFLISFQNENVFDETGMPKERFSAKCLPNSPCSLEIQATKLEDSAVYFCASSQDRGKQPQHFGDGTRLSIL.

The chain is built from TRBV10-3 and TRBJ2-5, with TRBD2 matching over 8 bases. The CDR3 sequence is 14 residues long. The J segment lost 4 bases and the V segment lost 6 bases, leaving 7 bases of the junction unmatched. Germline CDR1 ENHRY, CDR2 SYGVKD. The CDR3 region has the DNA TGTGCCATCAGCGGGAGGGATACAACAGAGACCCAGTACTTC. This translates into CAISGRDTTETQYF.

The rearrangement uses TRBV18 and TRBJ2-3; D possibly corresponds to TRBD2 (7 bases). The germline V gene encodes CDR1 KGHSH and CDR2 LQKENI. The CDR3 contains 16 residues. Between the trimmed V and J ends, which lost 6 bases and 6 bases, there was a span of 22 bases. The CDR3 reads CASSAGPGGPDDTQYF. The CDR3 DNA follows: TGTGCCAGCTCGGCAGGCCCCGGGGGGCCCGATGATACGCAGTATTTT.

CDR3 region: CASSILGGSSYEQYF. CDR3 coding DNA: TGTGCCAGTAGTATCCTTGGCGGGAGCTCCTACGAGCAGTACTTC. The chain uses TRBV19 and TRBJ2-7; 7 positions agree with TRBD2. Germline V gives CDR1 LNHDA, CDR2 SQIVND (reference sequence). This CDR3 region has 15 residues. Trimming took 3 bases from V and 0 from J; bases not matched to a gene: 5.